The clone carrying this T cell receptor beta chain was counted many times. Its antigen is still unknown. This record comes from a study of response to subunit inactivated influenza vaccine. MiXCR, run by TCRdb on the RT-PCR reads, gives a single entry per CDR3 protein. The table records under 750,000 distinct CDR3 sequences, roughly 10% of them present only once. The CDR3 runs to 17 residues. Per the germline V gene, CDR1 is LNHNV and CDR2 is YYDKDF (reference sequence). Trimming at V came to 0 bases and at J to 10 bases, leaving 15 bases not matched to a gene. Study-wide points: Authors suggested few new T cells are recruited by each seasonal influenza vaccination.

The sequence was collected from a man aged 50-59 years who received an inactivated influenza vaccine. Here the sequenced sample was PBMCs from blood, taken on the day of vaccination. The chain joins TRBV15 to TRBJ2-1, with TRBD2 identical over 7 bases. CDR3 DNA: TGTGCCACCAGCAGAGATCTGGGAGCGGGACGTACATGGGAGCAGTTCTTC. This codes for CATSRDLGAGRTWEQFF.